The sequence of this TCR beta chain was determined in a study of vaccination and CD4 T cells after COVID-19. The length of the CDR3 is 12 residues. Germline assignment: CDR1 SQVTM and CDR2 ANQGSEA. The V end lost 7 bases, the J end lost 5 bases, and 13 bases lay between the germline ends. Sample treatment: approximately nine-day PBMC culture with coronavirus spike peptide pools or control peptides (ViraFEST assay). This clonotype occurred once. The target antigen is unknown. Sequenced with the Oncomine TCR Beta short-read assay was DNA taken from cultured CD4+ T cells. MiXCR, run by TCRdb on the PCR reads, gives a single entry per CDR3 protein. This table holds nearly 15,000 distinct CDR3 sequences, roughly 50% found once.

The sample here was CD4+ T cells from blood, cultured in vitro, taken before SARS-CoV-2 vaccination. The chain uses TRBV29-1 and TRBJ2-3; D gene uncertain. This sequence originates from a human donor who had recovered from COVID-19. Here the CDR3 DNA reads TGCAGCGCCTCCCCCGGGTTAGATACGCAGTATTTT. Its translation is CSASPGLDTQYF.